This T cell receptor beta chain was sequenced in a study of cytomegalovirus exposure and HLA in healthy donors (TCRdb year 2017). Study-level background: An earlier analysis of roughly 500 of the donors reported approximately 270 Gb of sequence data and some 120 million unique TCR beta sequences from some 180 million T cells. Roughly 290 gigabases of sequencing data and roughly 81 million unique TCR sequences made up an early release that covered 640 HLA-typed donors. Of the roughly 400 genotyped donors, 65% to 90% were placed in the genetic ancestry cluster associated with self-reported Caucasian donors. The study was designed to test whether signatures of past pathogen exposure could be identified by cataloging public T cell receptors. The study used immunosequencing to profile the T cell repertoires of some 600 subjects and linked those repertoires to cytomegalovirus serostatus. In addition to the first cohort of roughly 670 subjects, a separate validation cohort of 100 to 150 different subjects was used. High-throughput TCR immunosequencing, statistical association of individual TCRs with disease status, and machine learning were combined to predict cytomegalovirus infection status. In a later analysis, previously published TCR beta repertoires from about 670 donors were re-analyzed and high-resolution HLA genotyping was added so that TCR occurrence patterns could be studied. In the later analysis, no new phenotypic data were used to find candidate immune exposures; instead, reliance was placed on TCR beta sequences and their occurrence across donors. An earlier analysis of 587 of the donors used high-throughput TCR beta sequencing to judge whether each TCR beta V gene segment behaved as functional or pseudogenic. Donor age, sex, ethnicity and CMV serostatus were collected together with the repertoire data. A later genetic analysis used genome-wide SNP genotypes for 398 of the 666 donors, treating that subset as a discovery cohort. All discovery cohort repertoires had been generated using a single sequencing platform. Both class I and class II loci were covered by HLA typing, at four-digit resolution. Typing coverage varied by locus: roughly 629-640 donors for A, B, C, DRB1 and DQB1; more than 500 for DQA1; over 600 for DPA1; fewer than 480 for DPB1. Roughly 5 DR-DQ haplotypes were treated as single units for association and clustering because of strong linkage in the cohort. Among 300 to 500 genotyped donors of the cohort, an average of around 250,000 unique TCR beta nucleotide sequences was sequenced per donor, of which roughly 18% were non-productive. Study-level results and caveats: In a later analysis, HLA-associated TCR beta chains showed more clonal expansion and lower generation probabilities than non-associated chains that were equally common. Most CMV-associated TCR beta chains appeared to be HLA-restricted in a later analysis, and the HLA associations seemed to be driven largely by CMV exposure. A cluster of highly shared sequence variants was judged likely to represent a technical artifact of the sequencing pipeline. The classifier was reported to diagnose cytomegalovirus status with high specificity and sensitivity in both the original cohort and the validation cohort. Because counts were too low, roughly 18 rarely observed V segments, including chromosome 9 orphons, were left out of the earlier analysis of roughly 600 of the donors. Sequencing depth was assumed to be roughly uniform across donors in the presence/absence analyses, though that assumption may not hold. Broadly in line with IMGT annotations, most TCR beta V segments showed up in productive rearrangements about 87% or about 30% of the time in an earlier analysis of several hundred of the donors. Across donors, most TCR sequences were observed very rarely, whereas some public TCRs were present in many individuals. The 87-base-pair reads could not distinguish some IMGT-functional V segments, including TRBV6-2 and TRBV6-3, so those segments were excluded. Correlated functional status among segregating V segments might be attributable to linkage disequilibrium, but an unknown experimental factor could not be ruled out. Because HLA typing was unavailable for some donors at each locus, only the typed subset was used in association tests. A later analysis reported that several top co-occurrence clusters appeared linked to parvovirus B19, influenza, CMV and Epstein-Barr virus. In the study, roughly 160 TCR beta chains were listed as associated with cytomegalovirus. In a later genetic analysis, fewer N-insertions in productive TCRs were reported among donors in an Asian-associated ancestry cluster than the roughly 700-donor mean. A further reported finding was that TCR beta sequences accurately predicted the HLA-A and HLA-B alleles for most subjects in the first cohort. A few of the identified cytomegalovirus-associated TCR beta chains were confirmed in vitro to be specific for cytomegalovirus antigens. An association between a missense DCLRE1C variant and V-gene and J-gene trimming of TCR beta chains was found in a later genetic analysis and replicated in an independent cohort. In a later analysis, TCR association rates were found to vary across HLA loci, with the most associated TCRs seen for DRB1 alleles and the fewest for HLA-C alleles. A later analysis associated around 16,000 TCR beta sequences with specific HLA alleles at a false discovery rate of 0.05. For the cohort, immune exposure information was limited to CMV serostatus. Only TCR beta chains were sequenced in this cohort, and the absence of alpha or paired-chain data limited detectable features. According to the authors, the approach could potentially be generalized to other disease states and immunological phenotypes. Assigning TCR associations to individual alleles was difficult when HLA alleles, especially DR and DQ, strongly co-occurred.

Reading from cysteine to phenylalanine, the CDR3 counts 13 amino acids. The read is trimmed to its CDR3 DNA, 39 bases read in frame from base 1. Reading the germline V gene gives CDR1 SGDLS and CDR2 YYNGEE. Relative to germline, V is 2 bases shorter and J is 2 bases shorter, with 7 bases between their ends. In regard to this clone: Its binding antigen is unknown. No clone much larger than this one lies a single base away; base qualities are absent.

The cohort consisted of hundreds of healthy bone marrow donors. At the time of sampling, all cohort members were nominally healthy, though unrecorded immune exposures were likely present. The donor tested CMV seropositive, placing the donor among the roughly 300 seropositive members of the cohort. A peripheral blood sample was collected from each donor, and TCR beta sequencing was performed on peripheral blood mononuclear cells. The Qiagen DNeasy Blood Extraction Kit was used to extract genomic DNA from the blood cell samples. Library preparation employed the immunoSEQ multiplex PCR assay. The multiplex PCR relied on a mix of 60 forward primers for TCR Vbeta segments and 13 reverse primers for TCR Jbeta segments. Amplification of the CDR3 region of rearranged TCR beta genes was performed with a multiplex PCR assay on genomic DNA. Amplified TCR beta libraries were sequenced as 87-base-pair reads on the Illumina HiSeq System. In the original analysis: A later analysis counted approximately 76 million unique TCR beta chains across the 650 to 700 repertoires, and 10 million to 12 million of these chains were shared by at least two donors. Raw reads were error-corrected and collapsed into unique sequences by a nearest-neighbor algorithm in which closely related sequences were merged to remove PCR and sequencing errors. V, D and J gene segments were assigned by aligning CDR3 sequences to IMGT reference sequences. For a sequence to be retained, at least a six-nucleotide match to both a V gene segment and a J gene segment was required. Rearrangements were classified as productive when the CDR3 lacked stop codons and remained in frame with V and J, and all other rearrangements were classified as non-productive. CDR3 was defined according to IMGT convention as the region running from the second conserved V-encoded cysteine to the conserved J-encoded phenylalanine. The earlier analysis of some 580 of the donors excluded any sequence lacking an unambiguous match to a single V gene segment. An earlier analysis of fewer than 650 of the donors classified V segments as functional when productive rearrangements were above 56.7% and as segregating when the standard deviation between donors was above 5%. A statistical classification framework was developed to diagnose cytomegalovirus status using the catalog of TCR beta chain sequences. V and J gene assignment, in a later analysis, came from comparing TCR nucleotide sequences with IMGT/GENE-DB human TR gene sequences. The TCRdist pipeline was used in a later analysis to assign CDR3 sequences and most-parsimonious VDJ recombination scenarios. In a later analysis, each TCR beta chain was defined by its CDR3 amino acid sequence together with its V-gene family, and reads lacking a unique V-gene family were excluded. A later analysis removed several hundred highly shared, low-generation-probability nucleotide sequences to deal with suspected cross-contamination and a sequencing artifact. In a later analysis, a clonal expansion index was calculated for each public chain from normalized within-repertoire ranks of inferred template counts. Generation probabilities in a later analysis came from a VDJ recombination model fitted to out-of-frame rearrangements, and those results were checked against IGoR. A later analysis scored TCR-TCR, TCR-HLA and TCR-CMV co-occurrence with hypergeometric tests, applying a repertoire-size bias correction to TCR pairs. In a later analysis, false discovery rates were estimated by permuting HLA or CMV assignments 20 times. In a later analysis, co-occurring TCRs were grouped using DBSCAN, and TCRdist sequence similarity was added for clustering within HLA-allele-positive subsets. Co-occurrence clustering excluded repertoires with fewer than 30,000 or more than 120,000 public chains, plus five with anomalous nucleotide sharing. The table was pulled from immuneACCESS by TCRdb, which kept in-frame rearrangements only. Such tables lose some clones; where checked, under half of the loss comes from unresolved V genes, and the rest has no known cause. From that table come the V and J calls and clone size; the DNA was used to work out D and trimming. The sample table shows roughly 120,000 clones, and around 83% are seen once. The ten largest clonotypes hold around 3% of the sample.

The sequence was collected from a woman aged 60-75 years in good health and CMV-seropositive. The sequence is built from TRBV9 and TRBJ1-2; the D gene is unclear. The sample taken for sequencing was PBMCs. The CDR3 reads as follows: CASSVGRNYGYTF. The nucleotide sequence reads TGTGCCAGCAGCGTCGGTAGAAACTATGGCTACACCTTC.